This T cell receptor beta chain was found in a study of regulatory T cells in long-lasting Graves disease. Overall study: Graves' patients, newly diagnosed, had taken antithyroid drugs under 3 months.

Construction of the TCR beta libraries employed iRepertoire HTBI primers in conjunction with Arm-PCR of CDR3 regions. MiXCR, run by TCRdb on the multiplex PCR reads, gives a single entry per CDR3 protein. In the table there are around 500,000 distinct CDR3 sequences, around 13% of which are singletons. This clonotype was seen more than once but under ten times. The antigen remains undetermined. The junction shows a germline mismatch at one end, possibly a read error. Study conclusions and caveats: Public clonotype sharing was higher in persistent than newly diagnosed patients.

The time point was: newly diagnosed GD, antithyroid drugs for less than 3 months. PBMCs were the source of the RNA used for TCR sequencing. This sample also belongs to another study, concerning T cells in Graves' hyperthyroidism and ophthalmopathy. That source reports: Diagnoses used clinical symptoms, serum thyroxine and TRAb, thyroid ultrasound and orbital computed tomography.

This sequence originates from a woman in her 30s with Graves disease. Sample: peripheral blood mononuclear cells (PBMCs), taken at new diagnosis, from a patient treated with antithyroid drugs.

CDR3 sequence (DNA): TGCGCCAGCAGCCAAGGGAGGGTTCCGAACACTGAAGCCTTCTTT. Encoded protein: CASSQGRVPNTEAFF. V is TRBV4-3 and J is TRBJ1-1; D ambiguous. This CDR3 is 15 amino acids long. From germline, CDR1 is LGHNA and CDR2 YSLEER.